This is a list of T cell receptor beta chains from one sample in a study of blood T cell repertoires in COVID-19. Only in-frame clones appear in the TCRdb table, and some are missing; sequencing was by immunoSEQ multiplex PCR. The sample holds about 200,000 clones, roughly nine tenths seen once. The sequenced sample was peripheral blood. The receptor set was obtained from a woman in her 70s with acute or convalescent COVID-19. Both conserved end residues are part of each CDR3. Each record gives: J gene, D gene, V gene, clone size, CDR3 protein, CDR3 DNA. D genes are given only for firm matches. Size is omitted from some rows. Given values are once, few, many or a class for expanded clones.

TRBJ2-5 TRBD2 TRBV7-9 NA CASSRTSGGAETQYF TGTGCCAGCAGCCGCACTAGCGGGGGGGCGGAGACCCAGTACTTC
TRBJ1-1 NA TRBV5-1 few CASSLGPLTAMNTEAFF TGCGCCAGCAGCTTGGGCCCCTTGACAGCAATGAACACTGAAGCTTTCTTT
TRBJ2-1 NA TRBV12-3/TRBV12-4 once CASSLGGDEQFF TGTGCCAGCAGTTTAGGCGGCGATGAGCAGTTCTTC
TRBJ1-1 NA TRBV18 NA CASSPILGGVNTEAFF TGTGCCAGCTCACCAATCTTGGGGGGGGTAAACACTGAAGCTTTCTTT
TRBJ2-3 NA TRBV29-1 NA CSVEKGGTDTQYF TGCAGCGTTGAAAAGGGGGGCACAGATACGCAGTATTTT
TRBJ1-1 TRBD1 TRBV7-2 NA CASSPGQVNTEAFF TGTGCCAGCAGCCCGGGACAGGTCAACACTGAAGCTTTCTTT
TRBJ1-5 NA TRBV27 few CASSLRHSGQPQHF TGTGCCAGCAGTTTACGACACAGCGGCCAGCCCCAGCATTTT
TRBJ2-7 NA TRBV5-6 NA CASSLAVPYEQYF TGTGCCAGCAGCTTGGCAGTCCCCTACGAGCAGTACTTC
TRBJ1-2 NA TRBV9 NA CASSPSPWQDYGYTF TGTGCCAGCAGCCCAAGTCCCTGGCAGGACTATGGCTACACCTTC
TRBJ2-1 NA TRBV5-1 NA CASSLEDYLNEQFF TGCGCCAGCAGCTTGGAGGACTATCTTAATGAGCAGTTCTTC
TRBJ1-4 NA TRBV19 NA CASSIVSVEKLFF TGTGCCAGTAGTATAGTCTCTGTTGAAAAACTGTTTTTT
TRBJ2-5 NA TRBV2 NA CASMLQGYQETQYF TGTGCCAGCATGCTACAGGGCTACCAAGAGACCCAGTACTTC
TRBJ2-1 NA TRBV20-1 NA CSARWGHEQFF TGCAGTGCTAGATGGGGGCATGAGCAGTTCTTC
TRBJ2-1 NA TRBV2 NA CASSYVRGVNEQFF TGTGCCAGCAGTTACGTCAGGGGCGTCAATGAGCAGTTCTTC
TRBJ2-1 TRBD2 TRBV6-2/TRBV6-3 NA CASSDATGLAGASEQFF TGTGCCAGCAGCGATGCGACGGGACTAGCGGGAGCGAGTGAGCAGTTCTTC
TRBJ1-1 TRBD1 TRBV28 NA CASTPQTGARTEAFF TGTGCCAGCACCCCTCAGACAGGGGCGCGGACTGAAGCTTTCTTT
TRBJ2-1 TRBD2 TRBV7-2 NA CASSLGSSGRLYNEQFF TGTGCCAGCAGCTTAGGTTCTAGCGGGAGGCTCTACAATGAGCAGTTCTTC
TRBJ1-4 TRBD1 TRBV6-5 NA CASSLPGGQSEKLFF TGTGCCAGCAGTCTACCAGGGGGTCAGAGTGAAAAACTGTTTTTT
TRBJ2-3 TRBD2 TRBV5-5 once CASSLFMTSGSSSTDTQYF TGTGCCAGCAGCTTGTTTATGACTAGCGGTTCGTCTAGCACAGATACGCAGTATTTT
TRBJ1-1 NA TRBV6-1 NA CASSERGWYTEAFF TGTGCCAGCAGTGAAAGGGGGTGGTACACTGAAGCTTTCTTT
TRBJ2-2 NA TRBV29-1 NA CSVVGGANTGELFF TGCAGCGTTGTTGGGGGCGCGAACACCGGGGAGCTGTTTTTT
TRBJ1-6 NA TRBV10-2 NA CASSDGRGTKSSPLHF TGCGCCAGCAGTGATGGCAGGGGCACGAAGAGTTCACCCCTCCACTTT
TRBJ2-7 NA TRBV7-2 NA CASSYRTATYEQYF TGTGCCAGCAGCTATAGGACAGCTACCTACGAGCAGTACTTC
TRBJ1-6 TRBD1 TRBV2 NA CASSEQGQGGNSPLHF TGTGCCAGCAGTGAACAGGGACAGGGAGGGAATTCACCCCTCCACTTT
TRBJ1-1 NA TRBV7-2 NA CASSLEGLRNTEAFF TGTGCCAGCAGCTTAGAGGGACTTAGGAACACTGAAGCTTTCTTT
TRBJ1-3 NA TRBV11-2 NA CASSRGNHGNTIYF TGTGCCAGCAGCCGGGGGAATCACGGAAACACCATATATTTT
TRBJ2-2 NA TRBV11-2 NA CASSLGLTGELFF TGTGCCAGCAGCTTAGGTCTCACCGGGGAGCTGTTTTTT
TRBJ2-6 NA TRBV10-3 NA CAISESGSSGANVLTF TGTGCCATCAGTGAGTCTGGTAGCTCTGGGGCCAACGTCCTGACTTTC
TRBJ1-3 NA TRBV25-1 few CASSEYGGLGNTIYF TGTGCCAGCAGTGAATATGGGGGGTTAGGGAACACCATATATTTT
TRBJ1-6 NA TRBV9 few CASSVIGSGSSYNSPLHF TGTGCCAGCAGCGTAATAGGTTCGGGGAGCTCCTATAATTCACCCCTCCACTTT
TRBJ1-5 NA TRBV6-5 few CASRRRDSNQPQHF TGTGCCAGCAGACGACGGGATAGCAATCAGCCCCAGCATTTT
TRBJ2-1 TRBD1 TRBV27 once CASSFLQGDYNEQFF TGTGCCAGCAGTTTTTTACAGGGGGACTACAATGAGCAGTTCTTC
TRBJ1-2 NA TRBV6-4 NA CASSEQPTNYGYTF TGTGCCAGCAGTGAACAGCCTACTAACTATGGCTACACCTTC
TRBJ1-6 NA TRBV6-1 NA CASSEVAGDSPLHF TGTGCCAGCAGTGAAGTGGCAGGGGATTCACCCCTCCACTTT
TRBJ1-4 TRBD1 TRBV6-5 once CASRTPGGGEKLFF TGTGCCAGCAGGACACCTGGAGGGGGCGAAAAACTGTTTTTT
TRBJ2-1 TRBD1 TRBV4-2 NA CASSQIAPGQASSGSYNEQFF TGTGCCAGCAGCCAAATCGCCCCGGGACAGGCCTCATCGGGCTCCTACAATGAGCAGTTCTTC
TRBJ2-1 TRBD2 TRBV11-2 NA CASSLRLAPYNEQFF TGTGCCAGCAGCCTTCGACTAGCGCCCTACAATGAGCAGTTCTTC
TRBJ1-6 NA TRBV2 NA CASVLQDSPLHF TGTGCCAGCGTATTACAAGATTCACCCCTCCACTTT
TRBJ1-4 NA TRBV6-5 NA CASSTRFNEKLFF TGTGCCAGCAGTACCAGGTTTAATGAAAAACTGTTTTTT
TRBJ1-1 TRBD1 TRBV16 NA CASSRGTGGTEAFF TGTGCCAGCAGCCGGGGGACAGGGGGTACTGAAGCTTTCTTT
TRBJ2-3 NA TRBV4-1 NA CASSPLGGRGTDTQYF TGCGCCAGCAGCCCCCTCGGGGGGCGAGGCACAGATACGCAGTATTTT
TRBJ1-1 NA TRBV3-1/TRBV3-2 NA CASSEGLMNTEAFF TGTGCCAGCAGCGAGGGCTTGATGAACACTGAAGCTTTCTTT
TRBJ2-3 NA TRBV24-1 NA CATSDTGGAFTDTQYF TGTGCCACCAGTGATACAGGGGGGGCCTTCACAGATACGCAGTATTTT
TRBJ2-5 TRBD2 TRBV5-1 once CASSSPLAGVETQYF TGCGCCAGCAGCTCGCCTCTAGCGGGCGTAGAGACCCAGTACTTC
TRBJ2-1 TRBD2 TRBV12-3/TRBV12-4 NA CAAGLVWYEQFF TGTGCCGCTGGACTAGTTTGGTATGAGCAGTTCTTC
TRBJ1-4 TRBD1 TRBV5-4 NA CASSPGTATLATNEKLFF TGTGCCAGCAGCCCCGGGACAGCTACACTGGCAACTAATGAAAAACTGTTTTTT
TRBJ1-2 NA TRBV6-5 once CASSYAGGYTF TGTGCCAGCAGTTACGCGGGGGGCTACACCTTC
TRBJ2-7 NA TRBV29-1 once CSVDRGTPYEQYF TGCAGCGTTGACCGGGGAACCCCCTACGAGCAGTACTTC
TRBJ2-1 TRBD2 TRBV12-3/TRBV12-4 once CASSLGGRGEQFF TGTGCCAGCAGTTTAGGCGGGAGAGGCGAGCAGTTCTTC
TRBJ2-7 NA TRBV28 NA CASSLLSGLSYEQYF TGTGCCAGCAGTTTATTGTCAGGGCTCTCCTACGAGCAGTACTTC
TRBJ1-2 TRBD1 TRBV19 NA CASKGQGLVGYTF TGTGCCAGTAAGGGACAGGGTCTTGTCGGCTACACCTTC
TRBJ2-6 NA TRBV10-3 NA CAISDGSVSSGANVLTF TGTGCCATCAGTGACGGCAGCGTAAGCTCTGGGGCCAACGTCCTGACTTTC
TRBJ2-5 NA TRBV2 NA CASRRLEIETQYF TGTGCCAGCAGGAGACTAGAGATTGAGACCCAGTACTTC
TRBJ1-2 TRBD1 TRBV5-6 NA CASSSVRGLSYGYTF TGTGCCAGCAGCTCTGTGAGGGGGCTTAGCTATGGCTACACCTTC
TRBJ2-3 NA TRBV6-5 NA CASSSGPASTDTQYF TGTGCCAGCAGCAGCGGCCCCGCTAGCACAGATACGCAGTATTTT
TRBJ2-1 NA TRBV5-4 NA CASSLSGSHQFF TGTGCCAGCAGCTTGTCGGGGTCCCATCAGTTCTTC
TRBJ2-1 NA TRBV28 NA CASTSLSGSYNEQFF TGTGCCAGCACCTCGTTGAGCGGATCCTACAATGAGCAGTTCTTC
TRBJ2-5 TRBD2 TRBV6-2/TRBV6-3 NA CASSSGTYGTQYF TGTGCCAGCAGCAGCGGGACTTACGGGACCCAGTACTTC
TRBJ1-5 TRBD1 TRBV9 NA CASSRGTGGNSNQPQHF TGTGCCAGCAGCAGGGGGACAGGGGGGAATAGCAATCAGCCCCAGCATTTT